This T cell receptor beta chain was captured by sequencing in a study of blood T cells in healthy people across ages (dated by TCRdb to between 2014 and 2017). Regarding the complete study: In model experiments, template switching captured roughly one uniquely barcoded TCR beta cDNA molecule for every two T cells. The study measured age-related changes in TCR beta repertoire diversity using deep sequencing normalized with unique cDNA molecular identifiers. The donors were split into four age groups: young (average 16 years), middle-aged (roughly 42), aged (around 67) and long-lived (about 74). Using the same blood draw, the study looked at two additional independent replicas of 1 million unique cDNA reads for two donors, one aged 18 to 30 and the other aged 80 or older. Overall results and qualifications from the work: Because donor CMV infection status was unknown, age-related changes in expanded clonotypes were potentially confounded. There was a strong correlation between observed TCR beta diversity and the percentage of naive T cells measured by flow cytometry. Observed TCR beta diversity per million T cells fell roughly linearly with age, and a significant reduction was already apparent by age around 40. Bulk unsorted PBMC profiling prevented conclusive comparison of naive and antigen-experienced compartments. Estimates of total diversity based on one million sequenced T cells were regarded as lower bounds and as underestimates. Compared with the aged group, more naive CD4+ T cells, fewer expanded clones and increased TCR diversity were shown by the long-lived group, suggesting age selection.

This clonotype was recorded many times. Its antigen has not been determined. Base qualities are not recorded, but no much larger clone differs from it by a single base. Reading the germline V gene gives CDR1 MDHEN and CDR2 SYDVKM. The junction shows trimming of 1 base on V and 3 bases on J, plus 16 bases between the germline ends. The CDR3 has 16 amino acids, counting the end cysteine and phenylalanine. Only the CDR3 region is kept as DNA, spanning 48 bases read in frame from base 1. Systemically healthy Caucasian individuals from Russia, 39 in total and aged roughly 6 to 100 years, were included as donors. Each donor gave approximately 9.3 milliliters of peripheral blood, collected into EDTA-treated Vacutainer tubes. Ficoll-Paque density-gradient centrifugation was used to isolate PBMCs, with at least 6.5 million per sample. Trizol reagent was used to extract total RNA from PBMCs, with at least 6 micrograms per sample. For every donor, an aliquot of PBMCs went through flow cytometry to measure the percentages of naive CD45RAhigh/CD27high T cells.

Library method: 5' RACE. Sequenced on an Illumina HiSeq 2500. A second 7 to 11 cycle PCR used a sample-barcoded 5' primer and a J-beta primer mix. A unique molecular identifier was introduced onto each TCR beta cDNA molecule by a template-switch 5' adaptor carrying 12 random nucleotides. Each sample yielded at least 3 million CDR3-containing paired-end reads. First-strand cDNA synthesis was performed from all RNA using the Mint cDNA synthesis kit, with priming by a TRBC-specific oligonucleotide. Following uracil-DNA glycosylase treatment, a first 18-cycle PCR with universal primers M1SS and BC2_uni_R was performed on all cDNA. Per the source publication's procedure: Each sample was normalized by randomly selecting 1 million high-quality reads, each carrying a distinct molecular identifier. Instead of being binned into consensus sequences, reads that shared molecular identifiers were thrown out. CDR3 identification, clonotype clustering and error correction used MiTCR with a Q25 quality threshold and the strictest error-elimination algorithm. A nonparametric unseen species model with Euler transformation was used to estimate a lower bound on total TCR beta diversity. TCRdb cleaned the public reads at Q25 with fastp, built clones with MiXCR and kept in-frame beta chains. Rows with a matching CDR3 protein are joined into one entry that keeps the most common DNA and genes. The V and J calls and clone size are TCRdb's, not the authors'. The sample includes 750,000 to 950,000 distinct CDR3 sequences, with almost 30% observed a single time. The ten largest clones take up 10% of the sample.

This same sample was also taken into another study, of T cells of mothers and their children. The second source states: The donors were nine systemically healthy Caucasian individuals, made up of three mothers and their six children. cDNA synthesis used all of the extracted RNA, with roughly 1.5 ug of RNA in each 15 ul reaction. Sample barcodes and 2-4 random nucleotides were added via the M1S primer in the second PCR. Over 8 million TCR beta CDR3 reads came from each mother, compared with approximately 2.8 million reads from each child. TCR recombination output is similarly shaped by thymic selection in related and unrelated pairs, with a minor effect exerted by inherited differences. Normalized repertoire overlap was always found to be slightly, but never significantly, higher in related mother-child pairs than in unrelated mother-child pairs. No persistent microchimeric T cell clones were detected, at a sensitivity of roughly 100 clones per million clonotypes. Deep NGS was used in the study to compare the TCR beta repertoires of mothers and children and to look for features that separate related mother-child pairs from unrelated individuals. The mean age was 40 +/- 4 years for the mothers and about 10 +/- 4 years for the children. After adapter ligation was performed with NEBNext reagents, the libraries were sequenced on an Illumina HiSeq 2000 with 100+100 nt paired-end reads. Mother and child libraries were prepared a month apart and sequenced in separate runs to prevent cross-contamination. Between roughly 500,000 and 2,100,000 distinct TCR beta clonotypes were identified per donor. Naive TCR beta clonotypes were estimated from low-frequency clonotypes matched to each donor's FACS-determined naive share, without sorting.

Sequencing input: blood. The sequence was collected from a woman in her thirties or forties in good health. The chain uses TRBV28 and TRBJ2-7; the D segment might be TRBD1 or TRBD2, since each matches 5 bases. The encoded CDR3 is CASSLSWLVRGYEQYF. The nucleotides read TGTGCCAGCAGTTTATCCTGGTTGGTGAGGGGCTACGAGCAGTACTTC.